This T cell receptor (beta chain) was obtained from a study of blood T cell repertoires in COVID-19 (dated by TCRdb to between 2020 and 2021). Regarding the complete study: Samples covering the acute and convalescent phases of COVID-19 were provided by collaborators in the United States, Italy and Spain. The prospective study material was composed of cDNA or gDNA derived from T cells, B-cell-depleted T cells, or PBMCs. Subjects who had been exposed to COVID-19, were actively infected with it, or had recovered from it provided the deeply sampled blood TCRbeta repertoires that made up the dataset. A freely available public database, intended as a resource for researchers studying the immune response to SARS-CoV-2, is where the repertoires were released. The samples were drawn from the first 160 participants of the ongoing ImmuneRACE study and from 1,254 subjects provided by 6 global collaborators. A de-identified subject ID, COVID-19 status, age in years and sex were almost always included in the sample metadata. Where available, HLA class I and class II types were taken from metadata supplied by the sample provider and were not determined by assay-based typing. Findings and caveats that apply to the study as a whole: Clinical and demographic metadata were provided uncurated, with the amount varying by source and participant.

Collaborating institutions collected whole blood in K2EDTA tubes following their own protocols. Collaborator samples were shipped for TCRbeta analysis as frozen whole blood, isolated PBMCs, or DNA extracted from either sample type. Relative to germline, V is 3 bases shorter and J is 1 base shorter, with 10 bases between their ends. CDR1 and CDR2 are read off the germline V gene as SGHAT and FQNNGV. The CDR3 starts with the cysteine, ends with the phenylalanine, and has 15 residues. Only the CDR3 portion is preserved as DNA: 45 bases, with reading frame beginning at the first base. The immunoSEQ Assay, a bias-controlled multiplex PCR, was used to amplify TCRbeta CDR3 regions from genomic DNA. Per the source publication's procedure: The number of nucleated cells in each sample was estimated from the amplification of reference gene primers within the assay. To quantify the absolute abundance of each unique TCRbeta CDR3 rearrangement, sequence reads were collapsed and filtered. For each sample, productive Simpson clonality was calculated as the square root of Simpson's diversity index across productive rearrangements. Drawn from immuneACCESS, this table holds only the in-frame rearrangements with V and J called that TCRdb kept. Clones are partly lost; checked studies trace under half to an unresolved V gene and leave the rest unexplained. Clone size and V and J calls were adopted from that table, with D and trimming inferred from the DNA. For this sample the table gives 25,000 to 30,000 clones, of which 89% were detected only once. The ten largest clones take up around 3.5% of the sample.

As for this clone: Its antigen is unknown. Per-nucleotide qualities are absent, and no much larger clonotype sits a single base away.

This TCR derives from a human donor in a cohort sampled during active COVID-19. Input material: peripheral blood. The chain is made from TRBV11-2 and TRBJ2-4, with the D gene not confidently named. The nucleotide sequence reads as follows: TGTGCCAGCAGCTTGAGTCGATATGCCAAAAACATTCAGTACTTC. Its translation is CASSLSRYAKNIQYF.